This TCR beta chain was captured by sequencing in a study of blood T cell repertoires in COVID-19. Data came from immunoSEQ multiplex PCR; TCRdb stores just in-frame clones and leaves some out. Of about 280,000 clones in the sample, approximately 83% were seen once. This clone was seen just once. This CDR3 has 15 residues. Germline V CDR1 and CDR2: MNHNS, SASEGT. Trimming shortened V by 0 bases and J by 5 bases, and 13 bases separated the two germline ends. The chain joins TRBV6-1 to TRBJ1-2; a possible D gene is TRBD1 (5 bases). Material for sequencing was peripheral blood. The sequence was collected from a woman in her 50s who had recovered from COVID-19. This CDR3 reads CASSEAFREDYGYTF. For the CDR3, the DNA is TGTGCCAGCAGTGAAGCGTTCAGGGAGGATTATGGCTACACCTTC.